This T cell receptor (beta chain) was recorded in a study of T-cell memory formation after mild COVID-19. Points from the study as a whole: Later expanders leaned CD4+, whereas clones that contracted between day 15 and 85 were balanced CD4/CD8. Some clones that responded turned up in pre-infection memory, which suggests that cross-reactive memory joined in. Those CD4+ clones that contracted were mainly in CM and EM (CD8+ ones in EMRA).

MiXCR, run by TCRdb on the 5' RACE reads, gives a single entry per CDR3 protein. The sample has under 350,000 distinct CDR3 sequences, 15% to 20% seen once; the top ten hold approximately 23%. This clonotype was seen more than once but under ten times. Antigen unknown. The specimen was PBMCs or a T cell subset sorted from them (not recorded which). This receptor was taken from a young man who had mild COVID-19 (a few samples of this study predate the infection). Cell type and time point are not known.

The CDR3 bases are TGTGCCAGCAGCTTAGGATACGGTTTGGAAGCTTTCTTT. This encodes CASSLGYGLEAFF. The chain employs TRBV7-2 and TRBJ1-1, with D unresolved. V was clipped by 1 base and J by 8 bases, with 11 bases between them. The CDR3 totals 13 residues. Germline assignment: CDR1 SGHTA and CDR2 FQGNSA.